A selection of T cell receptor beta chains follows, all from one sample in a study of blood T cell repertoires in COVID-19. TCRdb's copy holds only in-frame clones and misses some; the assay was immunoSEQ multiplex PCR. The sample contains some 300,000 clones, more than 85% of which appear only once. The sample was peripheral blood. These TCRs come from a man in his 70s with acute or convalescent COVID-19. CDR3s include the opening cysteine and the closing phenylalanine or tryptophan. The D gene is left open where the match is weak.

>TRBD1|TRBV3-1/TRBV3-2|TRBJ2-7
CASSQPGQDYEQYF
>TRBD1|TRBV19|TRBJ2-2
CACAAPQGVGTGELFF
>-|TRBV5-1|TRBJ2-1
CASSLSDEQFF
>-|TRBV28|TRBJ2-7
CASSGAWASSYEQYF
>-|TRBV28|TRBJ2-1
CASTLGGPRAEQFF
>-|TRBV5-1|TRBJ1-1
CASSLSGGVHTEAFF
>-|TRBV5-6|TRBJ1-1
CASSFPPGMNTEAFF
>TRBD1|TRBV18|TRBJ2-2
CASSPPGQGLNTGELFF
>TRBD1|TRBV27|TRBJ1-2
CASHKTGAYGYTF
>-|TRBV5-1|TRBJ1-4
CASSRDTMNEKLFF
>TRBD1|TRBV28|TRBJ1-2
CASLTGQGDGYTF
>TRBD2|TRBV4-2|TRBJ2-7
CASSQETILAGASYEQYF
>TRBD2|TRBV4-2|TRBJ2-7
CASSQDLVAGGPRRFEQYF
>-|TRBV5-1|TRBJ1-6
CASSLGQDNSPLHF
>-|TRBV2|TRBJ2-3
CASRPTQPGTQYF
>TRBD2|TRBV7-9|TRBJ2-7
CASNRATSGSEQYF
>TRBD1|TRBV5-4|TRBJ2-2
CASSLSVLQGYTGELFF
>TRBD1|TRBV15|TRBJ2-1
CATSLEVTGGYNEQFF
>-|TRBV18|TRBJ2-1
CASSPSMYNEQFF
>-|TRBV5-1|TRBJ2-5
CASSLVGGTETQYF
>-|TRBV7-9|TRBJ1-1
CASSFGVRGTEAFF
>TRBD1|TRBV19|TRBJ1-5
CASSGRDRGNQPQHF
>-|TRBV10-3|TRBJ2-3
CAISVEGGADTQYF
>TRBD1|TRBV24-1|TRBJ2-5
CATSVGQQETQYF
>-|TRBV19|TRBJ2-7
CASSLKQGFSYEQYF
>-|TRBV7-9|TRBJ1-4
CASSPSDRLKLFF
>TRBD1|TRBV15|TRBJ1-1
CATSRGGQGNTEAFF
>-|TRBV11-2|TRBJ2-1
CASSPGTPALGGQFF
>TRBD1|TRBV19|TRBJ2-7
CASNPQGERGEQYF
>-|TRBV10-3|TRBJ2-2
CAISTGWNTGELFF
>TRBD1|TRBV25-1|TRBJ2-7
CASSESRGTELYEQYF
>TRBD1|TRBV18|TRBJ2-7
CASSPGTGEVNEQYF
>TRBD1|TRBV6-5|TRBJ1-6
CASRTGTDNSPLHF
>TRBD1|TRBV27|TRBJ1-2
CASRAGGYGYTF
>-|TRBV6-1|TRBJ1-4
CASSEGHYEKLFF
>-|TRBV6-2/TRBV6-3|TRBJ1-2
CASSNGQPYGYTF
>TRBD1|TRBV18|TRBJ1-2
CASSADRDQSYTF
>TRBD2|TRBV5-1|TRBJ2-7
CASRDSGGNEQYF
>TRBD2|TRBV10-3|TRBJ2-3
CAISDRGTSGSGGDTQYF
>-|TRBV2|TRBJ1-1
CASSAQGNTEAFF
>-|TRBV9|TRBJ1-2
CASSVDLGRGGYTF
>TRBD1|TRBV6-2/TRBV6-3|TRBJ2-1
CASSSARQGAVNEQFF
>-|TRBV2|TRBJ2-2
CASSDQARSNTGELFF
>-|TRBV6-5|TRBJ1-1
CASSYDGVNTEAFF
>TRBD2|TRBV24-1|TRBJ2-3
CATSDRRGGSRTDTQYF
>-|TRBV14|TRBJ2-3
CASSQGGNTDTQYF
>TRBD1|TRBV6-6|TRBJ2-6
CASRQQGTGANVLTF
>-|TRBV3-1/TRBV3-2|TRBJ1-2
CASSHQKTVAYGYTF
>-|TRBV3-1/TRBV3-2|TRBJ2-5
CASSNSLATQYF
>-|TRBV25-1|TRBJ1-3
CASSEAVTNTIYF